Shown below are 25 T cell receptor beta chains from a single sample sequenced in a study of T cell responses to AZD1222 COVID-19 vaccine. TCRdb's copy holds only in-frame clones and misses some; the assay was immunoSEQ multiplex PCR. The sample lists 95,000 to 150,000 clones, approximately 92% occurring once. This material consisted of peripheral blood, taken on day 0 of AZD1222 vaccination. All receptors come from an adult in good health.

The V gene is TRBV15, the J gene TRBJ2-3, with 7 bases matching TRBD2. Per germline, CDR1 LNHNV and CDR2 YYDKDF (reference sequence). This CDR3 has 16 residues. The junction had 14 bases not matched to a gene; V was cut back by 3 bases and J by 8 bases. CDR3 amino acids: CATSSHLGGPSGTQYF. In nucleotides, the CDR3 is TGTGCCACCAGCAGTCACCTGGGAGGGCCAAGTGGTACGCAGTATTTT.

V usage is TRBV4-1 and J usage is TRBJ2-7; unclear D gene. V was cut by 3 bases and J by 7 bases, with 16 bases left in between. The germline V gene has CDR1 MGHRA and CDR2 YSYEKL. This CDR3 is built from 14 residues. CDR3 bases: TGCGCCAGCAGCCATGGAAGTAGCCCCTCTGAGCAGTACTTC. Encoded protein: CASSHGSSPSEQYF.

The V and J genes are TRBV5-4 and TRBJ2-3; a possible D gene is TRBD2 (6 bases). The CDR3 is 15 amino acids. From germline, CDR1 is SGHNT and CDR2 YYREEE (reference sequence). V was clipped by 1 base and J by 5 bases, with 14 bases between them. CDR3 in amino acids: CASSLRLGALDTQYF. CDR3 nucleotides: TGTGCCAGCAGCTTGCGACTAGGAGCACTAGATACGCAGTATTTT.

The chain is built from TRBV29-1 and TRBJ2-5; TRBD1 agrees at 7 bases. The CDR3 runs 15 residues. Germline V gene sequence: CDR1 SQVTM, CDR2 ANQGSEA. V lost 5 bases to trimming and J lost 1 base; unmatched junction nucleotides: 10. Written as DNA, the CDR3 is TGCAGCGTTCGACAGGGATTGGGGTCCCAAGAGACCCAGTACTTC. Translated: CSVRQGLGSQETQYF.

The chain employs TRBV27 and TRBJ2-1; D possibly uses TRBD1 or TRBD2 (5 bases each). This CDR3 has 15 amino acids. Trimming took off 1 base at V and 6 bases at J, with 13 bases between the two ends. Germline CDR1 and CDR2: MNHEY and SMNVEV (reference sequence). CDR3 in DNA: TGTGCCAGCAGTTTATACCGGGACCCTATCAATGAGCAGTTCTTC. Amino acids: CASSLYRDPINEQFF.

The rearrangement joins TRBV18 to TRBJ1-5; unclear D gene. Germline CDR1 reads KGHSH; CDR2 reads LQKENI. Trimming removed 2 bases from V and 5 bases from J, with 19 bases in between. The CDR3 has 17 amino acids. CDR3: CASSPKRLSGGDQPQHF. In DNA, the CDR3 is TGTGCCAGCTCACCAAAAAGGTTGAGTGGCGGAGATCAGCCCCAGCATTTT.

V and J are TRBV2 and TRBJ1-6; 7 positions agree with TRBD1. CDR1 and CDR2 (germline): SNHLY, FYNNEI. V shed 5 bases, J shed 8 bases, and the junction held 9 bases outside the gene matches. This CDR3 has 15 amino acids. The CDR3 bases are TGTGCCAGCAGTAACAGGGGCGCGTTGGATTCACCCCTCCACTTT. Translating it yields CASSNRGALDSPLHF.

The sample holds one count of this clone. In nucleotides, the CDR3 is TGTGCCAGCAGCCCACACTACGAGCAGTACTTC. Encoded protein: CASSPHYEQYF. The rearrangement links TRBV7-8 to TRBJ2-7; D is unresolved. The germline V gene has CDR1 SGHVS and CDR2 FQNEAQ. Trimming took off 5 bases at V and 3 bases at J, with 5 bases between the two ends. The CDR3 totals 11 residues.

The chain has TRBV12-3 or TRBV12-4 and TRBJ2-5, with 7 bases aligning to TRBD1. The CDR3 has 13 residues. Unmatched junction bases numbered 7, after V lost 6 bases and J lost 6 bases. In nucleotides, the CDR3 is TGTGCCAGCAGAGATGACAGGGTAAAGACCCAGTACTTC. It translates to CASRDDRVKTQYF.

The V gene is TRBV5-6, the J gene TRBJ1-4; no definite D call. Deletions cut 0 bases from V and 6 bases from J, with 6 bases between. CDR1 is SGHDT and CDR2 is YYEEEE in the germline V gene. The CDR3 has 13 residues. The CDR3 DNA is TGTGCCAGCAGCTTGGGAAGGCATGAAAAACTGTTTTTT. It is translated as CASSLGRHEKLFF.

The chain has TRBV28 and TRBJ1-2; 7 bases map to TRBD1. With V trimmed by 5 bases and J by 8 bases, 8 bases remained unmatched. The germline V gene has CDR1 MDHEN and CDR2 SYDVKM. The CDR3 consists of 13 residues. The CDR3 sequence is CASSKQGGRGYTF. CDR3 nucleotides: TGTGCCAGCAGTAAGCAGGGGGGTAGGGGCTACACCTTC.

The DNA for the CDR3 is TGTGCCAGCAGCTCTTCGACAGGGGCTTTCTTT. This encodes CASSSSTGAFF. The chain couples TRBV5-4 to TRBJ1-1; 7 bases are a match to TRBD1. Unmatched junction bases numbered 4, after V lost 3 bases and J lost 11 bases. The CDR3 consists of 11 residues. Germline V gene sequence: CDR1 SGHNT, CDR2 YYREEE (reference sequence).

V gene TRBV27 combines with J gene TRBJ1-3, with D unresolved. The V gene's germline CDR1 is MNHEY and CDR2 SMNVEV (reference sequence). Trimming cost V 3 bases and J 0 bases, with 9 bases left between them. The CDR3 has 15 amino acids. CDR3 loop: CASSLSQNSGNTIYF. In nucleotides, the CDR3 is TGTGCCAGCAGTTTGAGCCAGAACTCTGGAAACACCATATATTTT.

This chain links TRBV2 with TRBJ1-5; TRBD1 matches at 7 bases. V gave up 7 bases and J gave up 4 bases; unmatched junction bases: 7. There are 14 residues in the CDR3. Germline V gene data show CDR1 as SNHLY and CDR2 as FYNNEI. The CDR3 sequence is CASTTDRANQPQHF. In nucleotides, the CDR3 is TGTGCCAGCACCACCGACAGGGCTAATCAGCCCCAGCATTTT.

The chain combines TRBV6-5 with TRBJ2-7; D assignment may be TRBD1 or TRBD2 (5 bases each). From germline, CDR1 is MNHEY and CDR2 SVGAGI. The CDR3 covers 15 residues. Trimming stripped 3 bases from V and 0 bases from J, with 12 bases between. The CDR3 sequence is CASSYRGPHSYEQYF. Written as DNA, the CDR3 is TGTGCCAGCAGTTATCGGGGACCCCACTCCTACGAGCAGTACTTC.

The chain combines TRBV28 with TRBJ1-6; D remains ambiguous. Between the trimmed V and J ends, which lost 5 bases and 2 bases, there was a span of 7 bases. The CDR3 is made up of 14 amino acids. The germline V gene encodes CDR1 MDHEN and CDR2 SYDVKM. The CDR3 reads CASSAGPYNSPLHF. In nucleotides, the CDR3 is TGTGCCAGCAGTGCAGGACCCTATAATTCACCCCTCCACTTT.

The rearrangement joins TRBV7-2 to TRBJ2-2, with D tentatively TRBD1 (6 bases). The CDR3 spans 14 residues. Trimming shortened V by 5 bases and J by 5 bases, and 12 bases separated the two germline ends. CDR1 is SGHTA, CDR2 FQGNSA, per germline. CDR3 in amino acids: CASSPMGATGELFF. The CDR3 DNA follows: TGTGCCAGCAGCCCTATGGGGGCGACCGGGGAGCTGTTTTTT. The whole variable domain, filled in from reference TRBV7-2 and TRBJ2-2, reads GAGVSQSPSNKVTEKGKDVELRCDPISGHTALYWYRQSLGQGLEFLIYFQGNSAPDKSGLPSDRFSAERTGGSVSTLTIQRTQQEDSAVYLCASSPMGATGELFFGEGSRLTVL.

The chain joins TRBV28 to TRBJ2-2; D is possibly TRBD2 (6 bases). Germline lookup yields CDR1 MDHEN and CDR2 SYDVKM. V was cut by 6 bases and J by 5 bases, with 16 bases left in between. The CDR3 sequence is 15 residues long. The CDR3 nucleotides read TGTGCCAGCAGCATCGTGCGGGGTCGAACCGGGGAGCTGTTTTTT. Protein sequence: CASSIVRGRTGELFF. Full variable domain (outside the CDR3, taken from reference TRBV28 and TRBJ2-2): DVKVTQSSRYLVKRTGEKVFLECVQDMDHENMFWYRQDPGLGLRLIYFSYDVKMKEKGDIPEGYSVSREKKERFSLILESASTNQTSMYLCASSIVRGRTGELFFGEGSRLTVL.

This clone was detected only once. The genes are TRBV7-9 and TRBJ1-6; maybe TRBD1 (6 bases). Germline V gene lookup returns CDR1 SEHNR and CDR2 FQNEAQ (reference sequence). V lost 7 bases and J lost 3, with 13 bases in between. This CDR3 is built from 15 residues. DNA of the CDR3: TGTGCCAGCACCCAGGGGTCGGTCTATAATTCACCCCTCCACTTT. It yields the protein CASTQGSVYNSPLHF.

V gene TRBV18 combines with J gene TRBJ1-2, with D possibly TRBD1 on 6 matching bases. V was pared by 4 bases and J by 4 bases, with 16 bases between. This CDR3 spans 15 amino acids. Germline lookup yields CDR1 KGHSH and CDR2 LQKENI. The CDR3 DNA follows: TGTGCCAGCTCACGAGTCACAGGGCTTTCCTATGGCTACACCTTC. This gives the protein CASSRVTGLSYGYTF. The entire variable domain, with the rest obtained from reference TRBV18 and TRBJ1-2, is as follows: NAGVMQNPRHLVRRRGQEARLRCSPMKGHSHVYWYRQLPEEGLKFMVYLQKENIIDESGMPKERFSAEFPKEGPSILRIQQVVRGDSAAYFCASSRVTGLSYGYTFGSGTRLTVV.

The rearrangement uses TRBV7-6 and TRBJ2-7, with 7 bases lining up with TRBD1. This CDR3 is built from 13 residues. J gave up 3 bases and V 5 bases, and 4 bases lay outside the gene matches. Germline V gene data show CDR1 as SGHVS and CDR2 as FNYEAQ. Here the CDR3 reads CASSPGTDYEQYF. As DNA, the CDR3 is TGTGCCAGCAGCCCTGGGACAGACTACGAGCAGTACTTC.

This chain connects TRBV19 to TRBJ2-7; perhaps TRBD1 as D (7 bases). The germline V and J ends were trimmed by 1 base and 3 bases, with 13 bases remaining between them. This CDR3 is built from 15 residues. Per germline, CDR1 LNHDA and CDR2 SQIVND (reference sequence). The CDR3 coding sequence is TGTGCCAGTAGTATAGTAGCGGACAGGTTCTACGAGCAGTACTTC. Protein: CASSIVADRFYEQYF.

The chain carries TRBV27 and TRBJ1-4, with TRBD1 matching 8 bases. CDR1 MNHEY and CDR2 SMNVEV come from the germline V gene (reference sequence). V was pared by 2 bases and J by 6 bases, with 2 bases of the junction left unmatched. The CDR3 is 14 amino acids. The CDR3 region has the DNA TGTGCCAGCAGTTTACAGGGGGCTGATGAAAAACTGTTTTTT. Protein: CASSLQGADEKLFF.

This clone appeared a single time. This chain connects TRBV5-4 to TRBJ2-5; TRBD2 might be the D (5 bases). V was cut by 4 bases and J by 1 base, with 14 bases left in between. The germline V gene has CDR1 SGHNT and CDR2 YYREEE (reference sequence). The CDR3 is 15 residues long. The CDR3 bases are TGTGCCAGCAGCCAAGCGGAACGGGGCCAAGAGACCCAGTACTTC. This translates into CASSQAERGQETQYF.

On this clone itself: The identical CDR3 is also encoded by other nucleotide sequences in the sample. V usage is TRBV19 and J usage is TRBJ1-5; the D is unclear. The CDR3 has 12 amino acids. Germline loops: CDR1 LNHDA, CDR2 SQIVND (reference sequence). The V and J ends lost 3 bases and 3 bases respectively, with 3 bases between them. This chain's CDR3 is CASSIDNQPQHF. For the CDR3, the DNA is TGTGCCAGTAGTATCGACAATCAGCCCCAGCATTTT.